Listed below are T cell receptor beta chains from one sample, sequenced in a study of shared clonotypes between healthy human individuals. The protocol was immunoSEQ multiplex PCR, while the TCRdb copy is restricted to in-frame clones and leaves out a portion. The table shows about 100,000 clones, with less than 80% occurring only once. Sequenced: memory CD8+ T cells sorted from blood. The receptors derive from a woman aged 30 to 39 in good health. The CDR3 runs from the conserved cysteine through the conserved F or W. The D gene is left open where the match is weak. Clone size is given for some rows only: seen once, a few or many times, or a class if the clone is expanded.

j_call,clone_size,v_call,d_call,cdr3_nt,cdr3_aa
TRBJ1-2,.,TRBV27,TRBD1,TGTGCCAGCAGTTTATTCCGGACAGGGTATGGCTACACCTTC,CASSLFRTGYGYTF
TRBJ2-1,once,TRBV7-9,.,TGTGCCAGCAGCCAAGTTGGGAGCTCCTACAATGAGCAGTTCTTC,CASSQVGSSYNEQFF
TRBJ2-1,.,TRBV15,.,TGTGCCACCAGCTGGCAGGACAGCTCCTACAATGAGCAGTTCTTC,CATSWQDSSYNEQFF
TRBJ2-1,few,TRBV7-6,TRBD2,TGTGCCAGCAGCGAATACGGGACTAGCAGCTACAATGAGCAGTTCTTC,CASSEYGTSSYNEQFF
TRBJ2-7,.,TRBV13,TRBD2,TGTGCCAGCAGCGTGGGACTAGCGGGGTACGAGCAGTACTTC,CASSVGLAGYEQYF
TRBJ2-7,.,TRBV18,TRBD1,TGTGCCAGCTCACCTGACAGGGGGTTCTACGAGCAGTACTTC,CASSPDRGFYEQYF
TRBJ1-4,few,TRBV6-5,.,TGTGCCAGCAGCCTACTGGGAGGTGAAAAACTGTTTTTT,CASSLLGGEKLFF
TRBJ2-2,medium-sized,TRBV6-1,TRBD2,TGTGCCAGCACTAGCGGGGCAGGAGACACCGGGGAGCTGTTTTTT,CASTSGAGDTGELFF
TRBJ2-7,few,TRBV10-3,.,TGTGCCATCAGTGAGCAGGGGACAGCGGGGGCCGAGCAGTACTTC,CAISEQGTAGAEQYF
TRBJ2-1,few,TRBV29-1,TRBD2,TGCAGCGATGAGGGGGCGGGAGGGCCTCATGAGCAGTTCTTC,CSDEGAGGPHEQFF
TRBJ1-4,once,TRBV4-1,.,TGCGCCAGCAGCCACCCGAACGTTAGGGGGGCAGGTGAAAAACTGTTTTTT,CASSHPNVRGAGEKLFF
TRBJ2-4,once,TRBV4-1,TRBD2,TGCGCCAGCAGCCAAGATATTACGCGGGAGGGCCATGGGGACAAAAACATTCAGTACTTC,CASSQDITREGHGDKNIQYF
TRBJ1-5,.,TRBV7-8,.,TGTGCCAGCAGCTTAAATGTCGGGGGGAGAAATCAGCCCCAGCATTTT,CASSLNVGGRNQPQHF
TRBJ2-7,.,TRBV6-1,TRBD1,TGTGCCAGCAGTGAAGCCACAGGGGGCGCAACTTCTGGCGAGCAGTACTTC,CASSEATGGATSGEQYF
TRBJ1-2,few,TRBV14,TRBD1,TGTGCCAGCAGCGTGGTTGGGACAGGGATCGAGGACTATGGCTACACCTTC,CASSVVGTGIEDYGYTF
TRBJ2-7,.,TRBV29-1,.,TGCAGCGTTGAATTCTGGACAGCCGTCTCCTACGAGCAGTACTTC,CSVEFWTAVSYEQYF
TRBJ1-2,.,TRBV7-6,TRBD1,TGTGCCAGCGGGACAGGGAGTGGCGGCTACACCTTC,CASGTGSGGYTF
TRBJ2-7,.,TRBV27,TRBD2,TGTGCCAGCAGTCCAAAGGGACTAGTAGGCTACGAGCAGTACTTC,CASSPKGLVGYEQYF
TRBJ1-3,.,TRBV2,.,TGTGCCAGCAGTGACAACAACGGAAACACCATATATTTT,CASSDNNGNTIYF
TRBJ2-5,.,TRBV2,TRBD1,TGTGCCAGCAGTCCCGGGACAGGGCCCAAGACCCAGTACTTC,CASSPGTGPKTQYF
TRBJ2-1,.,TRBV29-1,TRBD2,TGCAGCGTCCGAGCGGGGGCGAGGGAGCAGTTCTTC,CSVRAGAREQFF
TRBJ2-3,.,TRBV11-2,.,TGTGCCAGCAGCTTTGCGGCTAGCGTGTCAGATACGCAGTATTTT,CASSFAASVSDTQYF
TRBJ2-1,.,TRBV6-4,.,TGTGCCAGCAGTGCGCGGGGTCTATACAATGAGCAGTTCTTC,CASSARGLYNEQFF
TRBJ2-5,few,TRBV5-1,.,TGCGCCAGCAGCTTGGGCACTGAGACCCAGTACTTC,CASSLGTETQYF
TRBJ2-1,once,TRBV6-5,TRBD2,TGTGCCGACGGTGGGGGGGTTAGTTACAATGAGCAGTTCTTC,CADGGGVSYNEQFF
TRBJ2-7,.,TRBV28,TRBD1,TGTGCCAGCAGTTTTACCGGGACAGGCTCTTGGGAGCAGTACTTC,CASSFTGTGSWEQYF
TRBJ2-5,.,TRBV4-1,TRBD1,TGCGCCAGCAGCCCGACAGGGTCTAGAGAGACCCAGTACTTC,CASSPTGSRETQYF
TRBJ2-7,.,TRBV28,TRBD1,TGTGCCAGCAGCCGGACAGGGGGGTTCTACGAGCAGTACTTC,CASSRTGGFYEQYF
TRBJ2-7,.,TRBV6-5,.,TGTGCCAGCAGTTATAGGATAGGGGAGCAGTACTTC,CASSYRIGEQYF
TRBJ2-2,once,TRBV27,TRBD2,TGTGCCAGCAGCGGCGGACTAGCGGGACCCGGGGAGCTGTTTTTT,CASSGGLAGPGELFF
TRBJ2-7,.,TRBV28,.,TGTGCCAGCAGTTTAGGACCCGGCTACGAGCAGTACTTC,CASSLGPGYEQYF
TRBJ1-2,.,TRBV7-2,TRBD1,TGTGCCAGCAGTACAGGGGAGGGCTATGGCTACACCTTC,CASSTGEGYGYTF
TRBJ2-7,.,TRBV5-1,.,TGCGCCAGCAGCTTGGGTGGGGGATCAAGCGAGCAGTACTTC,CASSLGGGSSEQYF
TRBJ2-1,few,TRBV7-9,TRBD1,TGTGCCAGCAGCTCGTCCGACAGGGGTAATTACAATGAGCAGTTCTTC,CASSSSDRGNYNEQFF
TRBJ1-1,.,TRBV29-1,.,TGCAGCGTTGCACAGGGGAACACTGAAGCTTTCTTT,CSVAQGNTEAFF
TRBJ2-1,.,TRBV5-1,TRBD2,TGCGCCAGCAGCTGGAGACTAGCGGGAGGGGTTTTCTACAATGAGCAGTTCTTC,CASSWRLAGGVFYNEQFF
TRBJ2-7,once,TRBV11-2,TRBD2,TGTGCCAGCAGCTTAGGAGCTAGCGGGCGGGGAGAGCAGTACTTC,CASSLGASGRGEQYF
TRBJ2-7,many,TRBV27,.,TGTGCCAGCAGTTCCCTAAGACTGGAGCAGTACTTC,CASSSLRLEQYF
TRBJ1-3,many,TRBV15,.,TGTGCCACCAGGGATCTTAGGGGTTCCTCTGGAAACACCATATATTTT,CATRDLRGSSGNTIYF
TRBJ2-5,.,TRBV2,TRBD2,TGTGCCAGCCAGGGACTAGCGGGCCCCCAAGAGACCCAGTACTTC,CASQGLAGPQETQYF
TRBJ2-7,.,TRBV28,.,TGTGCCAGCAGTTCGTCCCAGCCCGATTACGAGCAGTACTTC,CASSSSQPDYEQYF
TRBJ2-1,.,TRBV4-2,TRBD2,TGTGCCAGCAGCCAAGCCCCGCGGGGGGGCGGGAGACAAAGTGAGCAGTTCTTC,CASSQAPRGGGRQSEQFF
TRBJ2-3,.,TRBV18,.,TGTGCCAGCTCACCATCCCGACGAGGCCCAGATACGCAGTATTTT,CASSPSRRGPDTQYF
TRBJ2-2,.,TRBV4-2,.,TGTGCCAGCAGCCAATCACGCCAACTAGGAGGCACCGGGGAGCTGTTTTTT,CASSQSRQLGGTGELFF
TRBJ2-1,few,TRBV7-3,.,TGTGCCAGCAGCTTAAATTTACAGGGAGGTTACAATGAGCAGTTCTTC,CASSLNLQGGYNEQFF